The next 17 T cell receptor beta chains were all read from a single sample in a study of T cell changes during pregnancy in multiple sclerosis (dated by TCRdb to between 2018 and 2021). Library method: the immunoSEQ multiplex PCR assay. TCRdb's version of the immuneACCESS table is confined to in-frame rearrangements and falls short of the full clone set. An unresolved V gene accounts for under half of the shortfall where checked; the remainder is of unknown origin. The sample table records just under 85,000 clones; about 89% of these occur just once. The top ten constitute more than 2% of the sample. The material sequenced was peripheral blood, taken in the first trimester of pregnancy. All receptors come from a female donor with multiple sclerosis, enrolled in a pregnancy study.

This chain joins TRBV7-2 and TRBJ2-7; a possible D gene is TRBD1 (6 bases). The V gene lost 2 bases and the J gene lost 9 bases, with 11 bases spanning the gap. The CDR3 runs 12 residues. Germline loops: CDR1 SGHTA, CDR2 FQGNSA. CDR3 in DNA: TGTGCCAGCAGCTTAAACAGGGCTTTGCAGTACTTC. Protein product: CASSLNRALQYF.

The chain couples TRBV6-5 to TRBJ2-1, with 8 bases fitting TRBD2. After removal of 2 bases from V and 7 bases from J, the junction contained 10 bases not matched to a gene. There are 16 residues in the CDR3. From germline, CDR1 is MNHEY and CDR2 SVGAGI. CDR3 coding DNA: TGTGCCAGCAGTTACGGAGCGGGAGATGGGGGGAATGAGCAGTTCTTC. Translated, it gives CASSYGAGDGGNEQFF.

DNA for the CDR3: TGTGCCAGCAGCTTAGATTTACCGGGACAAAGCTCACCCCTCCACTTT. This gives the protein CASSLDLPGQSSPLHF. The J gene is TRBJ1-6, the V gene TRBV7-9; tentatively, D is TRBD1 (6 bases). The CDR3 sequence is 16 residues long. In germline, CDR1 is SEHNR, CDR2 FQNEAQ (reference sequence). V was pared by 1 base and J by 10 bases, with 17 bases between.

The CDR3 nucleotides are TGTGCCAGCAGCGGGAGTACTAACACTGAAGCTTTCTTT. Its translation: CASSGSTNTEAFF. This chain uses TRBV7-9 with TRBJ1-1; D not resolved. CDR1 SEHNR and CDR2 FQNEAQ come from the germline V gene (reference sequence). The germline V and J ends were trimmed by 5 bases and 2 bases, with 9 bases remaining between them. This CDR3 is 13 amino acids long. Combining the CDR3 with reference TRBV7-9 and TRBJ1-1 gives the whole variable domain DTGVSQNPRHKITKRGQNVTFRCDPISEHNRLYWYRQTLGQGPEFLTYFQNEAQLEKSRLLSDRFSAERPKGSFSTLEIQRTEQGDSAMYLCASSGSTNTEAFFGQGTRLTVV.

The chain carries TRBV19 and TRBJ2-2; 10 positions match TRBD2. Germline-derived CDR1 and CDR2 are LNHDA and SQIVND (reference sequence). The CDR3 spans 15 residues. Trimming took 7 bases from V and 8 from J; bases not matched to a gene: 10. The CDR3 spells CASIQSLAGVGELFF. CDR3 sequence (DNA): TGTGCCAGTATCCAATCCCTAGCGGGGGTGGGGGAGCTGTTTTTT.

This chain links TRBV4-3 with TRBJ1-2, with TRBD1 as a possible D gene (5 bases). Trimming took off 0 bases at V and 6 bases at J, with 14 bases between the two ends. The CDR3 runs to 15 residues. Germline CDR1 LGHNA, CDR2 YSLEER. CDR3 sequence reads: CASSQEVTLGDGYTF. The CDR3 DNA is TGCGCCAGCAGCCAAGAAGTCACCCTAGGGGATGGCTACACCTTC.

The chain employs TRBV10-3 and TRBJ2-3; 10 bases are a match to TRBD2. CDR1 is ENHRY and CDR2 is SYGVKD in the germline V gene. Trimming removed 11 bases from V and 2 bases from J; junction bases left unmatched: 13. This CDR3 spans 16 amino acids. The CDR3 region is CAVSGPSGGNTDTQYF. Here the CDR3 DNA reads TGTGCCGTCTCTGGGCCTAGCGGGGGAAACACAGATACGCAGTATTTT.

V gene TRBV18 combines with J gene TRBJ2-5; D is perhaps TRBD1 (9 bases). Germline lookup yields CDR1 KGHSH and CDR2 LQKENI. The CDR3 runs 18 residues. V was clipped by 1 base and J by 4 bases, with 22 bases between them. CDR3 in amino acids: CASSPLQVAGQGRETQYF. The CDR3 DNA reads as TGTGCCAGCTCACCACTTCAAGTAGCGGGACAGGGAAGAGAGACCCAGTACTTC.

The chain joins TRBV29-1 to TRBJ1-1; no definite D call. Trimming cost V 2 bases and J 2 bases, with 9 bases left between them. Per the germline V gene, CDR1 is SQVTM and CDR2 is ANQGSEA. This CDR3 comprises 13 residues. In DNA, the CDR3 is TGCAGCGTTGAACCCGGAGATAACACTGAAGCTTTCTTT. Its translation is CSVEPGDNTEAFF.

V and J are TRBV6-1 and TRBJ1-5, with 7 nucleotides matching TRBD1. Germline CDR1 MNHNS, CDR2 SASEGT. This CDR3 comprises 15 residues. The V gene end was trimmed by 10 bases and the J gene end by 3 bases; junction bases not matched to a gene: 12. The CDR3 protein is CATLNRDSINQPQHF. The CDR3 DNA reads as TGTGCCACCCTGAACCGGGACAGTATCAATCAGCCCCAGCATTTT.

This chain links TRBV27 with TRBJ2-7; the match to TRBD2 covers 12 bases. Germline assignment: CDR1 MNHEY and CDR2 SMNVEV (reference sequence). Trimming cost V 7 bases and J 4 bases; bases outside gene matches: 8. The CDR3 consists of 15 residues. The CDR3 loop is CASNTLAGGWYEQYF. The CDR3, as DNA: TGTGCCAGCAACACCCTAGCGGGAGGGTGGTACGAGCAGTACTTC.

As DNA, the CDR3 is TGTGCCAGCAGCTTACCCGGGAAGTTAGAAGCTTTCTTT. It is translated as CASSLPGKLEAFF. This rearrangement joins TRBV14 to TRBJ1-1; D remains unclear. Trimming removed 5 bases at V and 8 bases at J, with 15 bases between. Germline CDR1 reads SGHDN; CDR2 reads FVKESK. The CDR3 has 13 residues.

The chain uses TRBV7-2 and TRBJ2-7; 9 nucleotides align to TRBD2. V shed 3 bases, J shed 4 bases, and the junction held 16 bases outside the gene matches. CDR1 and CDR2 (germline): SGHTA, FQGNSA. CDR3 length: 18 amino acids. The CDR3 here is CASSFLGGSGGRAYEQYF. Written as DNA, the CDR3 is TGTGCCAGCAGCTTTTTAGGGGGTTCGGGCGGGAGGGCGTACGAGCAGTACTTC.

The chain carries TRBV7-6 and TRBJ2-3; 8 bases line up with TRBD1. Germline CDR1 is SGHVS and CDR2 is FNYEAQ. V gave up 1 base and J gave up 3 bases; unmatched junction bases: 6. The CDR3 totals 16 residues. DNA for the CDR3: TGTGCCAGCAGCTTAGTCGCAGGGGGCTTGACAGATACGCAGTATTTT. As protein: CASSLVAGGLTDTQYF.

V and J are TRBV19 and TRBJ1-1, with a tentative D call TRBD1 (5 bases). The germline CDR1 and CDR2 sequences are LNHDA and SQIVND (reference sequence). The CDR3 has 15 amino acids. Trimming stripped 6 bases from V and 3 bases from J, with 17 bases between. This CDR3 reads CASRTTGTRHTEAFF. The DNA of the CDR3 is TGTGCCAGTAGAACGACCGGGACTAGGCACACTGAAGCTTTCTTT.

The chain combines TRBV6-1 with TRBJ1-1; D call uncertain. The CDR3 consists of 11 residues. With 7 bases removed from V and 2 bases from J, the gap between germline ends came to 5 bases. Per germline, CDR1 MNHNS and CDR2 SASEGT. CDR3 sequence reads: CASNHNTEAFF. DNA of the CDR3: TGTGCCAGCAATCATAACACTGAAGCTTTCTTT.

The gene calls are TRBV9 and TRBJ2-3, with 11 bases aligning to TRBD2. V trimming: 4 bases; J trimming: 4 bases; junction bases outside the gene matches: 8. Per the germline V gene, CDR1 is SGDLS and CDR2 is YYNGEE. The length of the CDR3 is 16 residues. DNA of the CDR3: TGTGCCAGCAGCCCCTTAGCGGGAGGGTCGGCAGATACGCAGTATTTT. Protein product: CASSPLAGGSADTQYF.